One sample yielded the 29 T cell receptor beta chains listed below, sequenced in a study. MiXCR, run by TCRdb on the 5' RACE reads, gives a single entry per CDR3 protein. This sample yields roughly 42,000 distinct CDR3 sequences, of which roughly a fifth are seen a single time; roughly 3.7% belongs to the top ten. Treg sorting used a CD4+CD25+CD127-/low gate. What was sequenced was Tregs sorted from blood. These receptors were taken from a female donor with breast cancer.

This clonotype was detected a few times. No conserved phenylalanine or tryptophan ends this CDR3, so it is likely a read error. This CDR3 is CASSPRQGTDTQYL. The CDR3, as DNA: TGTGCCAGCAGTCCGAGACAGGGGACGGATACGCAGTATCTT. V and J are TRBV12-3 or TRBV12-4 and TRBJ2-3, with 8 bases that match TRBD1. The CDR3 totals 14 residues. Trimming at V came to 5 bases and at J to 6 bases, leaving 7 bases not matched to a gene.

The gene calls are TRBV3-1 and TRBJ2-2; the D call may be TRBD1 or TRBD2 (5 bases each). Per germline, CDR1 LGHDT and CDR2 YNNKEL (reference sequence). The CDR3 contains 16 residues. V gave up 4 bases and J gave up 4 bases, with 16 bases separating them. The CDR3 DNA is TGTGCCAGCAGCCTCAGTTCGGCAGGGAGCACCGGGGAGCTGTTTTTT. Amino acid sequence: CASSLSSAGSTGELFF.

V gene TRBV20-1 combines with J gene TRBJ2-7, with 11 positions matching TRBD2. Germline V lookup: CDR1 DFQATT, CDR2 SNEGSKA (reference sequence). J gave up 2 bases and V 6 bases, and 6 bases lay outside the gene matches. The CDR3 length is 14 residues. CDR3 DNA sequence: TGCAGTGCCTTAGGACTAGCGGGCCCCTACGAGCAGTACTTC. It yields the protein CSALGLAGPYEQYF.

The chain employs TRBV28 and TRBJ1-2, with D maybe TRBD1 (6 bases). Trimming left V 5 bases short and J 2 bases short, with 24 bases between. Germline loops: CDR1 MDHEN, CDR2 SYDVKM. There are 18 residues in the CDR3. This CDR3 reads CASSRTDSSPAGNYGYTF. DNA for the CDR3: TGTGCCAGCAGTCGAACGGACAGTTCCCCAGCTGGGAACTATGGCTACACCTTC.

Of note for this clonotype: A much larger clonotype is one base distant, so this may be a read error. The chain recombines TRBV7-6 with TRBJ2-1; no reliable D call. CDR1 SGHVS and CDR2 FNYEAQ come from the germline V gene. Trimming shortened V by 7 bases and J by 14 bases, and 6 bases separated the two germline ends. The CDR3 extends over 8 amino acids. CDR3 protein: CASTREFF. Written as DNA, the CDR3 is TGTGCCAGCACCCGAGAGTTCTTC.

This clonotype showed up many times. The CDR3 spells CASSSLTGRITEAFF. The CDR3 coding sequence is TGCGCCAGCAGCTCTTTGACAGGGAGAATAACTGAAGCTTTCTTT. This chain links TRBV5-1 with TRBJ1-1, with 7 bases lining up with TRBD1. The CDR3 is 15 amino acids. Trimming took 3 bases from V and 5 from J; bases not matched to a gene: 10. CDR1 is SGHRS and CDR2 is YFSETQ in the germline V gene.

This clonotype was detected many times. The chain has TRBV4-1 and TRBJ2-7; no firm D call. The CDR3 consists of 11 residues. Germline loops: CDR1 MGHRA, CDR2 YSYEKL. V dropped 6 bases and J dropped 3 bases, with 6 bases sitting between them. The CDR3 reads CASSTDYEQYF. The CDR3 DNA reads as TGCGCCAGCAGTACAGACTACGAGCAGTACTTC.

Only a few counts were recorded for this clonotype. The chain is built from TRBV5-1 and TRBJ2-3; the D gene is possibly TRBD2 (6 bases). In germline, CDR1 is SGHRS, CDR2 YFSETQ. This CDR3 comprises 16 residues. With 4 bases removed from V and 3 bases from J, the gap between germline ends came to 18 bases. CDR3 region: CASSTPGLTHTDTQYF. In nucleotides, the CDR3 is TGCGCCAGCAGCACCCCGGGACTCACACATACAGATACGCAGTATTTT.

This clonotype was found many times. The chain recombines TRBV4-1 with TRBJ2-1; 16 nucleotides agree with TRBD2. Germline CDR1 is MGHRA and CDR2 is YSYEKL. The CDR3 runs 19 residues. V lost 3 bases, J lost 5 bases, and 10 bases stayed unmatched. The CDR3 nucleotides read TGCGCCAGCAGCCACCCGGGACTAGCGGGAGGGCCCCAGAACAATGAGCAGTTCTTC. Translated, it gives CASSHPGLAGGPQNNEQFF.

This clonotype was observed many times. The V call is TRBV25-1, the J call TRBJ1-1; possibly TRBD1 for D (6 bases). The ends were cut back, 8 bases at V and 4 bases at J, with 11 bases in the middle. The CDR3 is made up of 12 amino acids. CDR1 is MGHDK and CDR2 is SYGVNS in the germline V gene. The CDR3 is CASRSTGTEAFF. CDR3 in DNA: TGTGCCAGCCGTTCGACAGGCACTGAAGCTTTCTTT.

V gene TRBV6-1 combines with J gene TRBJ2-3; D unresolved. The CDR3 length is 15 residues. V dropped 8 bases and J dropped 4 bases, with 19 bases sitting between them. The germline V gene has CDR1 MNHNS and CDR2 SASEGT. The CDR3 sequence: CASQLRALVPDTQYF. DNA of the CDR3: TGTGCCAGCCAGTTAAGGGCGCTCGTCCCAGATACGCAGTATTTT.

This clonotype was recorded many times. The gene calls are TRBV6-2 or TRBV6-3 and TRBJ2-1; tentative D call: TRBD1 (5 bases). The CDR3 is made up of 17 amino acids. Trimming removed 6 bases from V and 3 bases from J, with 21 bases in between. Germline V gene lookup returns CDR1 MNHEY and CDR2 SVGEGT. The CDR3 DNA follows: TGTGCCAGCAGCTTCGACAGACGCCGTATCCTCTACAATGAGCAGTTCTTC. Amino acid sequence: CASSFDRRRILYNEQFF.

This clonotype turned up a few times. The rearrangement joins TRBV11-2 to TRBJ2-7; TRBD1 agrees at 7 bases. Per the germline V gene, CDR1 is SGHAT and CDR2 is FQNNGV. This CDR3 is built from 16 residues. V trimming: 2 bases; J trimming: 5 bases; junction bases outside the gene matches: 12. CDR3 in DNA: TGTGCCAGCAGCTTAACCGGGACAGTTAAACTCGACGAGCAGTACTTC. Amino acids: CASSLTGTVKLDEQYF.

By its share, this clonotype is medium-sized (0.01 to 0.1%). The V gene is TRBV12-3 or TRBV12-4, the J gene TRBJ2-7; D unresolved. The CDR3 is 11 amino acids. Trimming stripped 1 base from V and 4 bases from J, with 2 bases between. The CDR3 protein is CASSLGYEQYF. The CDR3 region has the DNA TGTGCCAGCAGTTTAGGGTACGAGCAGTACTTC.

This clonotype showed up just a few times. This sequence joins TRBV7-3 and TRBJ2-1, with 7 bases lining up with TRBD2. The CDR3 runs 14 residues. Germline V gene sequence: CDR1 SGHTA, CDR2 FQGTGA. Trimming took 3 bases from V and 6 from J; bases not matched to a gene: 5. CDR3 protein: CASSLAGESNEQFF. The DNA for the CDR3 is TGTGCCAGCAGCTTGGCGGGGGAAAGCAATGAGCAGTTCTTC.

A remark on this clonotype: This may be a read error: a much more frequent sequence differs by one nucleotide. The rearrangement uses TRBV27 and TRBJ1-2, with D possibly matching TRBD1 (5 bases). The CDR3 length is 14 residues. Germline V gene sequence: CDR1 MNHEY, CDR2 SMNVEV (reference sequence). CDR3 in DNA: TGTACCAGCAGCCAGGACGGGACTTACCCTCGATACACCTTC. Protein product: CTSSQDGTYPRYTF.

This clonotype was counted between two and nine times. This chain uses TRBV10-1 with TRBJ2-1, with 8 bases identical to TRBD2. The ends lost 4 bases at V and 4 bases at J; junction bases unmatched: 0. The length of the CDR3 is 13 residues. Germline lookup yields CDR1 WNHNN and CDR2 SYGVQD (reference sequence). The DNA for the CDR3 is TGCGCCAGCAGTGCGGGAGGGTACAATGAGCAGTTCTTC. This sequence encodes CASSAGGYNEQFF.

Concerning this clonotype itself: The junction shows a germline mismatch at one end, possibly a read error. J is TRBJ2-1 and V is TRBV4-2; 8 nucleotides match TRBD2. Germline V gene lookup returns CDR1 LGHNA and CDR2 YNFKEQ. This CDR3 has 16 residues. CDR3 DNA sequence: TGTGCCAGCGGCCAAGATGCGGGAGGAAGAGGGAATGAGCAGTTCTTC. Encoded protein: CASGQDAGGRGNEQFF.

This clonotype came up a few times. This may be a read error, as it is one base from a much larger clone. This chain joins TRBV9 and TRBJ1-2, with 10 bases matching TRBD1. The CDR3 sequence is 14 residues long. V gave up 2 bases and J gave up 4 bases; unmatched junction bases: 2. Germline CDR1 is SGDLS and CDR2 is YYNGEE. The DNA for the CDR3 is TGTGCCAGCAGCGTCCGGGACAGGGGCTATGGCTACACCTTC. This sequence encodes CASSVRDRGYGYTF.

CDR3 amino acids: CASSSKGLAGVGETQYF. The CDR3 bases are TGTGCCAGCAGCTCGAAGGGACTAGCGGGAGTCGGAGAGACCCAGTACTTC. The V call is TRBV5-5, the J call TRBJ2-5; TRBD2 matches at 14 bases. This CDR3 region has 17 residues. J lost 4 bases, V lost 3 bases, and 8 bases had no gene match. Germline-derived CDR1 and CDR2 are SGHKS and YYEKEE (reference sequence). Variable domain in full (rest from reference TRBV5-5 and TRBJ2-5): DAGVTQSPTHLIKTRGQQVTLRCSPISGHKSVSWYQQVLGQGPQFIFQYYEKEERGRGNFPDRFSARQFPNYSSELNVNALLLGDSALYLCASSSKGLAGVGETQYFGPGTRLLVL.

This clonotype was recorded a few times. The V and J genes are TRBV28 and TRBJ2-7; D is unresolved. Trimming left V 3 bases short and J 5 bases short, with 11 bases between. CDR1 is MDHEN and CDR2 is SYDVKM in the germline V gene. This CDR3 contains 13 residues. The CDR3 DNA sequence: TGTGCCAGCAGTTTCCTAGAAGACCACGAGCAGTACTTC. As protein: CASSFLEDHEQYF.

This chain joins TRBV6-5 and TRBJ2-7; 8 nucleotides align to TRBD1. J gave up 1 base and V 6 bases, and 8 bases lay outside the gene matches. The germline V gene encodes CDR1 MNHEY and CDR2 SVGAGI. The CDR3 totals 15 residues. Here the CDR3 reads CASSKDRDISYEQYF. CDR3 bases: TGTGCCAGCAGCAAGGACAGGGACATATCCTACGAGCAGTACTTC.

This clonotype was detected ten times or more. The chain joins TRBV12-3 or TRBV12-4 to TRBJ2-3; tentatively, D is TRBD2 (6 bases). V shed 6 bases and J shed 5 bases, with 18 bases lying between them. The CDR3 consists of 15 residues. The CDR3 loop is CASRDGGTYQDTQYF. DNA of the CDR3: TGTGCCAGCAGGGACGGTGGGACTTATCAAGATACGCAGTATTTT.

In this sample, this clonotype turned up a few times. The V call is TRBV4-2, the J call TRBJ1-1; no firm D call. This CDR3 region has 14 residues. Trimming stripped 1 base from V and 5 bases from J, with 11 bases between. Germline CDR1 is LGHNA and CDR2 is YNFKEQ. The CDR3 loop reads CASSQASIETEAFF. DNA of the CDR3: TGTGCCAGCAGCCAAGCCTCAATTGAGACTGAAGCTTTCTTT.

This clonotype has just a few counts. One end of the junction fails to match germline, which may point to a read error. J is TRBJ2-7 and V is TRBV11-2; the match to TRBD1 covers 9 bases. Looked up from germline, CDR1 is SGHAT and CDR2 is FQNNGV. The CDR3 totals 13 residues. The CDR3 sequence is CASSLEQGASSWF. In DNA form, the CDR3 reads TGTGCCAGCAGCTTAGAACAGGGGGCGAGCAGTTGGTTC.

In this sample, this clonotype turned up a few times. The DNA for the CDR3 is TGTGCCAGCAGCCAAGAGTATGGCGGGACCATGGTCGCCGGGGAGCTGTTTTTT. This encodes CASSQEYGGTMVAGELFF. The chain employs TRBV14 and TRBJ2-2; weak D call: TRBD2 (6 bases). In germline, CDR1 is SGHDN, CDR2 FVKESK. The CDR3 has 18 amino acids. Between the trimmed V and J ends, which lost 0 bases and 6 bases, there was a span of 20 bases.

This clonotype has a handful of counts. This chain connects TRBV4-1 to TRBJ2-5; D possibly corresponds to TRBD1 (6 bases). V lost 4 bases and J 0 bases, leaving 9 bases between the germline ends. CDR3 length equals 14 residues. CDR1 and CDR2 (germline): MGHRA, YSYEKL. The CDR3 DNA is TGCGCCAGCAGCCCCACAGGGAACCAAGAGACCCAGTACTTC. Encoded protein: CASSPTGNQETQYF.

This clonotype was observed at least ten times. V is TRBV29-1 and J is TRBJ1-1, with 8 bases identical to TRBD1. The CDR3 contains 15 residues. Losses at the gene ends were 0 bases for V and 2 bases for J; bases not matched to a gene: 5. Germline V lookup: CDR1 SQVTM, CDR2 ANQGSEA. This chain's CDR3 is CSVEERTGPNTEAFF. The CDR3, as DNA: TGCAGCGTTGAAGAAAGGACAGGGCCAAACACTGAAGCTTTCTTT.

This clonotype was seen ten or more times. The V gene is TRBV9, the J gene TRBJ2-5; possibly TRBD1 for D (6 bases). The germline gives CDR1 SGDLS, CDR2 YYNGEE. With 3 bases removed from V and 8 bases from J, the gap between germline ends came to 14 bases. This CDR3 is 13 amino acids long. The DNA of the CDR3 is TGTGCCAGCAGCGCACCAGGGGACGAAACCCAGTACTTC. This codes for CASSAPGDETQYF.